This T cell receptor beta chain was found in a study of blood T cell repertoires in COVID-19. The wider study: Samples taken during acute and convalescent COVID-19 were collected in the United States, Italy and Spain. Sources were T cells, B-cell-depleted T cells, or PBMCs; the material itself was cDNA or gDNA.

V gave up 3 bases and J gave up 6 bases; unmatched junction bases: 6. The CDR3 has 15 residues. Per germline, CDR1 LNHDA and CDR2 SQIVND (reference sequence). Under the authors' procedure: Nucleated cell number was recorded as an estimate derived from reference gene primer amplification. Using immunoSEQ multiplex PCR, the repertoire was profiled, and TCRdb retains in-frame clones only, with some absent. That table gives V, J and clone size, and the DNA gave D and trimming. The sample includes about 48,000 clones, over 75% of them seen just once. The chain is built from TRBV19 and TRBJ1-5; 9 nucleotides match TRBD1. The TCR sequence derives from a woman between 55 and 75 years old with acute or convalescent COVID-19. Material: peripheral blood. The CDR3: CASSISDRGSQPQHF. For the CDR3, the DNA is TGTGCCAGTAGTATTAGCGACAGGGGGAGTCAGCCCCAGCATTTT.